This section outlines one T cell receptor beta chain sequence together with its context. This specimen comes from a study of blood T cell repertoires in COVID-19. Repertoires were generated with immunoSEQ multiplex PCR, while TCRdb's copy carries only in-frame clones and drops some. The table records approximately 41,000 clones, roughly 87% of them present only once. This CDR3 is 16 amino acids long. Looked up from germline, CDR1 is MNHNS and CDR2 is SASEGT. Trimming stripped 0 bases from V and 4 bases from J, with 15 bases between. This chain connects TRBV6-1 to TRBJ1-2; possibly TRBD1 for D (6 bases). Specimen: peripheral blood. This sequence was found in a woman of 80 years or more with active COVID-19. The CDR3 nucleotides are TGTGCCAGCAGTGAAGCGCTAGGCAGGGGTACCTATGGCTACACCTTC. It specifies CASSEALGRGTYGYTF.